These 30 T cell receptor beta chains originate from one sample sequenced in a study of shared clonotypes between healthy human individuals. Sequencing used immunoSEQ multiplex PCR; TCRdb keeps in-frame clones, though not all of them. The table lists 2 million to 2.5 million clones, around 93% of them singletons. Naive CD8 cells lacked CD45RO, underwent positive selection for CCR7 and left out terminally differentiated effector memory CD45RA+ cells. Sequencing was performed on naive CD8+ T cells from PBMCs. The receptor set was obtained from a young man in good health. Some clones in this sample may be carry-over from other donors' samples.

The chain links TRBV5-1 to TRBJ2-7, with D uncertain. This CDR3 has 15 residues. Germline V gene lookup returns CDR1 SGHRS and CDR2 YFSETQ. V lost 0 bases and J 0 bases, leaving 10 bases between the germline ends. CDR3 nucleotide sequence: TGCGCCAGCAGCTTGGTGCCAACGAGCTCCTACGAGCAGTACTTC. This sequence encodes CASSLVPTSSYEQYF.

J is TRBJ2-1 and V is TRBV27; 10 bases line up with TRBD2. CDR3 size: 13 residues. Losses at the gene ends were 8 bases for V and 4 bases for J; bases not matched to a gene: 2. Germline CDR1 is MNHEY and CDR2 is SMNVEV (reference sequence). This chain's CDR3 is CASGLADYNEQFF. The CDR3, as DNA: TGTGCCAGCGGACTAGCGGATTACAATGAGCAGTTCTTC.

This chain connects TRBV4-3 to TRBJ2-1; D uncertain. Germline CDR1 LGHNA, CDR2 YSLEER. The CDR3 runs to 13 residues. V lost 0 bases and J 9 bases, leaving 9 bases between the germline ends. CDR3 DNA sequence: TGCGCCAGCAGCCAAGAGTTTCGCAGTGAGCAGTTCTTC. It specifies CASSQEFRSEQFF.

The chain links TRBV15 to TRBJ2-1; 10 bases match TRBD2. The CDR3 loop spans 16 amino acids. CDR1 and CDR2 (germline): LNHNV, YYDKDF (reference sequence). The junction had 7 bases not matched to a gene; V was cut back by 4 bases and J by 4 bases. DNA for the CDR3: TGTGCCACCAGCACCGCCGGGACTAGCGTGTACAATGAGCAGTTCTTC. This sequence encodes CATSTAGTSVYNEQFF.

The chain's CDR3 is CASSPRHFDSYEQYF. CDR3 DNA: TGTGCCAGCTCACCACGACATTTCGACTCGTACGAGCAGTACTTC. The V and J genes are TRBV18 and TRBJ2-7; D unresolved. CDR1 is KGHSH and CDR2 is LQKENI in the germline V gene. V lost 1 base and J lost 4, with 14 bases in between. This CDR3 comprises 15 residues.

V usage is TRBV9 and J usage is TRBJ1-1, with no clear D. CDR1 and CDR2 (germline): SGDLS, YYNGEE. Trimming took off 0 bases at V and 4 bases at J, with 10 bases between the two ends. The CDR3 has 14 amino acids. This CDR3 is CASSVAAASTEAFF. DNA for the CDR3: TGTGCCAGCAGCGTAGCTGCGGCCTCCACTGAAGCTTTCTTT.

This chain links TRBV4-2 with TRBJ2-7; D may be TRBD2 (5 bases). Germline V gene sequence: CDR1 LGHNA, CDR2 YNFKEQ. This CDR3 comprises 14 residues. With 4 bases removed from V and 2 bases from J, the gap between germline ends came to 12 bases. The chain's CDR3 is CASSPKELAYEQYF. The CDR3 DNA sequence: TGTGCCAGCAGCCCGAAGGAACTAGCCTACGAGCAGTACTTC.

The V call is TRBV19, the J call TRBJ2-7; D may be TRBD1 (6 bases). CDR3 length equals 17 residues. CDR1 and CDR2 from the germline V gene are LNHDA and SQIVND (reference sequence). V lost 1 base and J 0 bases, leaving 16 bases between the germline ends. CDR3 sequence: CASSIVGGTGSSYEQYF. As DNA, the CDR3 is TGTGCCAGTAGTATAGTAGGGGGTACTGGAAGCTCCTACGAGCAGTACTTC.

The table lists this clone with a few counts. V gene TRBV9 combines with J gene TRBJ2-1; the match to TRBD2 covers 13 bases. CDR3 size: 15 residues. Germline CDR1 reads SGDLS; CDR2 reads YYNGEE. V gave up 4 bases and J gave up 7 bases; unmatched junction bases: 5. The CDR3 loop is CASSTSGRAVNEQFF. The CDR3 nucleotides read TGTGCCAGCAGCACTAGCGGGAGGGCCGTGAATGAGCAGTTCTTC.

This chain joins TRBV27 and TRBJ2-7, with a possible D match to TRBD2 (6 bases). V was trimmed by 6 bases and J by 4 bases, leaving 16 bases between them. Germline V gene data show CDR1 as MNHEY and CDR2 as SMNVEV (reference sequence). This CDR3 comprises 14 residues. The CDR3 loop is CASSRRGDPYEQYF. The CDR3 DNA follows: TGTGCCAGCAGCCGGCGGGGCGACCCTTACGAGCAGTACTTC.

The chain recombines TRBV5-1 with TRBJ2-7, with D perhaps TRBD1 or TRBD2 (6 bases each). This CDR3 region has 15 residues. The V end was cut by 4 bases, the J end by 2 bases, with 16 bases between. Germline CDR1 reads SGHRS; CDR2 reads YFSETQ. The CDR3 loop reads CASSPRDGGTYEQYF. The CDR3 DNA follows: TGCGCCAGCAGCCCCAGGGACGGGGGCACCTACGAGCAGTACTTC.

The chain couples TRBV6-5 to TRBJ2-1; D is tentatively TRBD1 or TRBD2 (5 bases each). V dropped 2 bases and J dropped 16 bases, with 21 bases sitting between them. This CDR3 region has 14 residues. Germline V gene data show CDR1 as MNHEY and CDR2 as SVGAGI. The CDR3, as DNA: TGTGCCAGCAGTTACAATATTGGGGACCCCGCAATATTCTTC. It specifies CASSYNIGDPAIFF.

V gene TRBV29-1 combines with J gene TRBJ2-7; 10 nucleotides line up with TRBD1. The length of the CDR3 is 12 residues. The trim removed 8 bases at V and 3 bases at J, leaving 4 bases unmatched. Germline V gives CDR1 SQVTM, CDR2 ANQGSEA. The CDR3: CSTRDRGYEQYF. The CDR3 nucleotides read TGCAGCACCCGGGACAGGGGCTACGAGCAGTACTTC.

The chain couples TRBV27 to TRBJ2-3; D not resolved. V lost 3 bases and J 0 bases, leaving 13 bases between the germline ends. Looked up from germline, CDR1 is MNHEY and CDR2 is SMNVEV (reference sequence). The CDR3 totals 16 residues. The CDR3 DNA sequence: TGTGCCAGCAGTTTTTTCCCCGAAAGGAGCACAGATACGCAGTATTTT. This encodes CASSFFPERSTDTQYF.

This clone was seen a single time. This chain connects TRBV7-9 to TRBJ1-4; perhaps TRBD1 as D (5 bases). The length of the CDR3 is 14 residues. The V gene's germline CDR1 is SEHNR and CDR2 FQNEAQ (reference sequence). The ends were cut back, 4 bases at V and 7 bases at J, with 13 bases in the middle. CDR3 protein: CASSSTTGGEKLFF. The CDR3 region has the DNA TGTGCCAGCAGCTCTACTACTGGGGGTGAAAAACTGTTTTTT.

This chain links TRBV7-7 with TRBJ2-7; 7 bases are a match to TRBD2. CDR3 length equals 15 residues. Germline CDR1 SSHAT, CDR2 FNYEAQ (reference sequence). Trimming cost V 1 base and J 1 base; bases outside gene matches: 4. CDR3 sequence: CASSLGQGGSYEQYF. The CDR3 DNA follows: TGTGCCAGCAGCTTAGGGCAGGGAGGGTCCTACGAGCAGTACTTC.

The J gene is TRBJ1-1, the V gene TRBV27; no clear D. Germline loops: CDR1 MNHEY, CDR2 SMNVEV (reference sequence). Trimming pared 2 bases from V and 6 bases from J, leaving 16 bases between. This CDR3 spans 15 amino acids. The CDR3 DNA follows: TGTGCCAGCAGTTTAAGTATTGGGAGACGGGCTGAAGCTTTCTTT. Its protein is CASSLSIGRRAEAFF.

This clone was observed a handful of times. This likely comes from a read error, as the CDR3 has no conserved phenylalanine or tryptophan at its end. The DNA is omitted, as the CDR3 cannot be located on it reliably, and the CDR3 follows TCRdb's listing. The rearrangement links TRBV5-5 to TRBJ1-1. Ends included, the CDR3 has 11 residues. Germline CDR1 and CDR2: SGHKS and YYEKEE (reference sequence). The CDR3 loop reads CASGTGLRASG.

The rearrangement uses TRBV29-1 and TRBJ2-4; 15 nucleotides agree with TRBD2. J lost 2 bases, V lost 4 bases, and 9 bases had no gene match. The CDR3 runs to 18 residues. Germline-derived CDR1 and CDR2 are SQVTM and ANQGSEA. CDR3 coding DNA: TGCAGCGTTGGAGGACTAGCGGGAGGGTGGCCGTCCAAAAACATTCAGTACTTC. As protein: CSVGGLAGGWPSKNIQYF.

This chain connects TRBV30 to TRBJ2-5; D is undetermined. The ends were cut back, 4 bases at V and 1 base at J, with 10 bases in the middle. Germline CDR1 is GTSNPN and CDR2 is SVGIG (reference sequence). The CDR3 runs 13 residues. CDR3 in DNA: TGTGCCTGGACTCGCGACCTCCAAGAGACCCAGTACTTC. Protein: CAWTRDLQETQYF.

The chain recombines TRBV7-7 with TRBJ1-1, with 9 bases matching TRBD1. Per the germline V gene, CDR1 is SSHAT and CDR2 is FNYEAQ (reference sequence). V dropped 2 bases and J dropped 4; count of bases not matched to a gene: 5. The CDR3 spans 15 residues. This CDR3 is CASSLPDRGGTEAFF. For the CDR3, the DNA is TGTGCCAGCAGCTTACCCGACAGGGGGGGCACTGAAGCTTTCTTT.

The chain uses TRBV19 and TRBJ2-7; perhaps D is TRBD1 or TRBD2 (5 bases each). The CDR3 runs to 14 residues. The V gene's germline CDR1 is LNHDA and CDR2 SQIVND (reference sequence). With 7 bases removed from V and 3 bases from J, the gap between germline ends came to 16 bases. DNA for the CDR3: TGTGCCAGTACCGACGGGACGGGTAGCTACGAGCAGTACTTC. Its protein product is CASTDGTGSYEQYF. The whole variable domain, remainder taken from reference TRBV19 and TRBJ2-7, is DGGITQSPKYLFRKEGQNVTLSCEQNLNHDAMYWYRQDPGQGLRLIYYSQIVNDFQKGDIAEGYSVSREKKESFPLTVTSAQKNPTAFYLCASTDGTGSYEQYFGPGTRLTVT.

This clone was picked up one time. This chain joins TRBV28 and TRBJ2-3; weak D call: TRBD1 (5 bases). Trimming stripped 6 bases from V and 2 bases from J, with 9 bases between. CDR1 is MDHEN and CDR2 is SYDVKM in the germline V gene. The CDR3 contains 13 residues. CDR3 amino acids: CASRGLYTDTQYF. The CDR3 DNA is TGTGCCAGCAGGGGGCTCTACACAGATACGCAGTATTTT.

This chain joins TRBV29-1 and TRBJ2-6, with TRBD2 as a possible D gene (5 bases). This CDR3 spans 14 amino acids. CDR1 is SQVTM, CDR2 ANQGSEA, per germline. Trimming stripped 5 bases from V and 2 bases from J, with 10 bases between. In nucleotides, the CDR3 is TGCAGCGTTCCGTGGGGAGCTGGGGCCAACGTCCTGACTTTC. Its protein product is CSVPWGAGANVLTF.

This clone has just a few counts. The sample holds other DNA sequences that translate to the same CDR3. The genes are TRBV6-5 and TRBJ1-1, with unresolved D. From germline, CDR1 is MNHEY and CDR2 SVGAGI. Trimming cost V 2 bases and J 2 bases, with 9 bases left between them. This CDR3 contains 14 residues. CDR3 sequence: CASSYRAGNTEAFF. The DNA of the CDR3 is TGTGCCAGCAGTTACAGGGCAGGAAACACTGAAGCTTTCTTT.

This clone showed up just a few times. J is TRBJ1-1 and V is TRBV27, with a possible D match to TRBD1 (5 bases). CDR3 length equals 16 residues. Germline CDR1 is MNHEY and CDR2 is SMNVEV (reference sequence). V was clipped by 5 bases and J by 5 bases, with 21 bases between them. The chain's CDR3 is CASSADRGVGWTEAFF. The CDR3 DNA is TGTGCCAGCAGTGCCGACAGAGGAGTAGGTTGGACTGAAGCTTTCTTT.

This clone was seen only once. This chain links TRBV5-1 with TRBJ2-7; a weak D match, TRBD1 (6 bases). V lost 4 bases to trimming and J lost 0 bases, with 14 bases between them. CDR3 length: 15 residues. CDR1 is SGHRS and CDR2 is YFSETQ in the germline V gene. CDR3 amino acids: CASSIDRSLSYEQYF. The CDR3 DNA reads TGCGCCAGCAGCATCGACAGGTCCCTCTCCTACGAGCAGTACTTC.

The chain recombines TRBV9 with TRBJ1-1; D not resolved. The CDR3 spans 15 residues. The ends were cut back, 2 bases at V and 1 base at J, with 12 bases in the middle. Germline V gene sequence: CDR1 SGDLS, CDR2 YYNGEE. The CDR3 region has the DNA TGTGCCAGCAGCGTGGGCCCGGACGGGAACACTGAAGCTTTCTTT. Amino acid sequence: CASSVGPDGNTEAFF.

This chain joins TRBV6-6 and TRBJ2-2, with a tentative D call TRBD1 (6 bases). Germline V lookup: CDR1 MNHNY, CDR2 SVGAGI (reference sequence). This CDR3 is 14 amino acids long. V lost 4 bases and J lost 7, with 13 bases in between. The CDR3 protein is CASSLYRVGGELFF. DNA for the CDR3: TGTGCCAGCAGTTTATACAGGGTCGGCGGGGAGCTGTTTTTT.

This sequence joins TRBV28 and TRBJ2-1, with a weak D call TRBD2 (5 bases). This CDR3 region has 13 residues. Trimming left V 11 bases short and J 4 bases short, with 15 bases between. The germline CDR1 and CDR2 sequences are MDHEN and SYDVKM. Written as DNA, the CDR3 is TGTGCCGCCCGTCTCGAGGGATACAATGAGCAGTTCTTC. It yields the protein CAARLEGYNEQFF.